What follows are 8 T cell receptor beta chains derived from one specimen sequenced in a study of blood T cell repertoires in COVID-19. TCRdb keeps only in-frame clones here, not all; method: immunoSEQ multiplex PCR. The table records about 400,000 clones, around 89% of them present only once. Sample: peripheral blood. The source of these receptors is a woman in her twenties or thirties with acute or convalescent COVID-19.

The gene calls are TRBV19 and TRBJ1-4, with D hard to call. V lost 7 bases to trimming and J lost 7 bases, with 13 bases between them. The CDR3 totals 13 residues. Germline V gene lookup returns CDR1 LNHDA and CDR2 SQIVND (reference sequence). The CDR3 DNA sequence: TGTGCCAGTATCGGAACCGCAGGTGAAAAACTGTTTTTT. Its translation: CASIGTAGEKLFF.

The chain employs TRBV19 and TRBJ1-4; D ambiguous. This CDR3 has 14 amino acids. The germline CDR1 and CDR2 sequences are LNHDA and SQIVND (reference sequence). V gave up 4 bases and J gave up 6 bases, with 12 bases separating them. CDR3 coding DNA: TGTGCCAGTAGTACGGAAGCACAGTATGAAAAACTGTTTTTT. It translates to CASSTEAQYEKLFF.

This CDR3 reads CASSLGPQDTDTQYF. CDR3 in DNA: TGCGCCAGCAGCTTGGGCCCACAGGACACAGATACGCAGTATTTT. The chain has TRBV5-1 and TRBJ2-3; tentatively, D is TRBD1 (5 bases). CDR3 length: 15 amino acids. Trimming took 0 bases from V and 2 from J, leaving 10 bases between them. From germline, CDR1 is SGHRS and CDR2 YFSETQ.

The chain joins TRBV4-1 to TRBJ1-3; possibly TRBD1 for D (5 bases). The ends were cut back, 2 bases at V and 4 bases at J, with 15 bases in the middle. Germline V CDR1 and CDR2: MGHRA, YSYEKL. CDR3 length: 16 amino acids. CDR3 sequence reads: CASSQLGRDWGNTIYF. DNA of the CDR3: TGCGCCAGCAGCCAACTCGGTAGGGACTGGGGAAACACCATATATTTT.

The V call is TRBV2, the J call TRBJ2-7; D possibly corresponds to TRBD2 (5 bases). CDR1 SNHLY and CDR2 FYNNEI come from the germline V gene. CDR3 length equals 14 residues. Trimming took 8 bases from V and 6 from J, leaving 20 bases between them. The CDR3 DNA sequence: TGTGCCAGCGCCCCCGGGGATAGCTACGCCGAGCAGTACTTC. This gives the protein CASAPGDSYAEQYF.

The chain has TRBV27 and TRBJ1-1, with D perhaps TRBD1 (5 bases). This CDR3 is 16 amino acids long. Germline values: CDR1 MNHEY, CDR2 SMNVEV (reference sequence). V lost 2 bases to trimming and J lost 0 bases, with 13 bases between them. As DNA, the CDR3 is TGTGCCAGCAGTTTAGTGGGGGGGGGACTGAACACTGAAGCTTTCTTT. It is translated as CASSLVGGGLNTEAFF.

This chain links TRBV4-1 with TRBJ2-6; no reliable D call. CDR1 and CDR2 from the germline V gene are MGHRA and YSYEKL. This CDR3 is built from 21 residues. The V and J ends lost 0 bases and 4 bases respectively, with 25 bases between them. CDR3 region: CASSQDPPGTHPGPGANVLTF. CDR3 coding DNA: TGCGCCAGCAGCCAAGATCCCCCTGGCACTCATCCGGGTCCCGGGGCCAACGTCCTGACTTTC.

The rearrangement uses TRBV4-2 and TRBJ2-7; 10 bases match TRBD2. Trimming at V came to 1 base and at J to 4 bases, leaving 7 bases not matched to a gene. The CDR3 runs to 16 residues. The germline gives CDR1 LGHNA, CDR2 YNFKEQ. The CDR3 DNA follows: TGTGCCAGCAGCCAAGCGTTTCAAGCGGGGGGGTACGAGCAGTACTTC. Its protein product is CASSQAFQAGGYEQYF.